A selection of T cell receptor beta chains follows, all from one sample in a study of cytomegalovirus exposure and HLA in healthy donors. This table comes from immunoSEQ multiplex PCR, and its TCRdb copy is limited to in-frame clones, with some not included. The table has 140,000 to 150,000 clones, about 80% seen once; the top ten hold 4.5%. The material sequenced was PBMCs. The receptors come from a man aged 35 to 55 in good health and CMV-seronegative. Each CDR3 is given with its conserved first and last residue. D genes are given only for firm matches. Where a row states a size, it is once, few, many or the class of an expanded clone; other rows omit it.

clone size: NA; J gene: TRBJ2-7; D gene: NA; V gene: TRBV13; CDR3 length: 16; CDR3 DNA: TGTGCCAGCAGCTTAGAATGTGTAGGACAAGCCTACGAGCAGTACTTC; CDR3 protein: CASSLECVGQAYEQYF
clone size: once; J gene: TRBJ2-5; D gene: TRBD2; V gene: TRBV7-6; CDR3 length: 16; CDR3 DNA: TGTGCCAGCAGCTTAGCGCGTGGACTAGCCCAAGAGACCCAGTACTTC; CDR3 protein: CASSLARGLAQETQYF
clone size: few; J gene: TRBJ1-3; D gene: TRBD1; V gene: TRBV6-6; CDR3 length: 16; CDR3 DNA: TGTGCCAGCACTCCGGACAGGCCTCGCTCTGGAAACACCATATATTTT; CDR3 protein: CASTPDRPRSGNTIYF
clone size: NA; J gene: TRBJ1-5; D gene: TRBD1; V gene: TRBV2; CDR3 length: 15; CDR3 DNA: TGTGCCAGCAGTTCGGACAGGGGGAAACGTCAGCCCCAGCATTTT; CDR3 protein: CASSSDRGKRQPQHF
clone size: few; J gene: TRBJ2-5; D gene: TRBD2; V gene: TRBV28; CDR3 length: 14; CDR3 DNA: TGTGCCAGCAGTCAATTAGCGGGGATGGAGACCCAGTACTTC; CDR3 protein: CASSQLAGMETQYF
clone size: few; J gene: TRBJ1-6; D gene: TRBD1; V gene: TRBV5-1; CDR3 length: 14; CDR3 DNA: TGCGCCAGCAGCTCGGAGGGACAGGGGATGCCCCTCCACTTT; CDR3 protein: CASSSEGQGMPLHF
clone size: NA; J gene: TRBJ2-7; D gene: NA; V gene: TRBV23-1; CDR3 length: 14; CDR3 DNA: TGCGCCAGCAGTCAATCGAATGAGGGCTACGAGCAGTACTTC; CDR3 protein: CASSQSNEGYEQYF
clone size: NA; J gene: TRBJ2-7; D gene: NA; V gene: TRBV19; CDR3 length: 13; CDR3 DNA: TGTGCCAGTAGTACCGGGAGAACGGGGGAGCAGTACTTC; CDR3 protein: CASSTGRTGEQYF
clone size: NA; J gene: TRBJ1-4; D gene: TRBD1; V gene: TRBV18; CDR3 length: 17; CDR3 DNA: TGTGCCAGCTCACCCCTGGGACAGGGCACAACTAATGAAAAACTGTTTTTT; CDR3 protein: CASSPLGQGTTNEKLFF
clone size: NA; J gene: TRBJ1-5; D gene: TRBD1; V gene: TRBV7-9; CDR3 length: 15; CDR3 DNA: TGTGCCAGCAGCTTATCGGGACAGGGCAATCAGCCCCAGCATTTT; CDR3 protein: CASSLSGQGNQPQHF
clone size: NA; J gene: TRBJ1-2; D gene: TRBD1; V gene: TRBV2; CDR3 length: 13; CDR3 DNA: TGTGCCAGCAGTTTCCGGACAGGGGACGGCTACACCTTC; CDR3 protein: CASSFRTGDGYTF
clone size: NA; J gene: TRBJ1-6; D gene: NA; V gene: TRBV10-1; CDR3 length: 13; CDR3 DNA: TGCGCCAGCAGTGCCAGGCCGAGTTCACCCCTCCACTTT; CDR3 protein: CASSARPSSPLHF
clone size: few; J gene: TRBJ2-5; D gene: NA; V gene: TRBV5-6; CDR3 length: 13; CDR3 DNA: TGTGCCAGCAGCTTTGGGGGGTTCGAGACCCAGTACTTC; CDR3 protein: CASSFGGFETQYF
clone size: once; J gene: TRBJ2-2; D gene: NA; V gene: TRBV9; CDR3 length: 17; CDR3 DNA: TGTGCCAGCAGCTCCCGATTTGGGACTTCCAACACCGGGGAGCTGTTTTTT; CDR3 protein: CASSSRFGTSNTGELFF
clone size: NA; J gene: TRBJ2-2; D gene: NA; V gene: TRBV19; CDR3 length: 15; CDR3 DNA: TGTGCCAGTAGTATGATGGCAGGGGACGCCGGGGAGCTGTTTTTT; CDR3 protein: CASSMMAGDAGELFF
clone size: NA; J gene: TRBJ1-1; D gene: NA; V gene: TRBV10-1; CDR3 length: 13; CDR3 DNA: TGCGCCAGCAGTGAGTTCTTGAACACTGAAGCTTTCTTT; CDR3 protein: CASSEFLNTEAFF
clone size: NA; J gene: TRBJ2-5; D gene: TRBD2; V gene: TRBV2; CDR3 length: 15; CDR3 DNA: TGTGCCAGCACCCGTGGCGGGGGGGCCGGAGAGACCCAGTACTTC; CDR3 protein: CASTRGGGAGETQYF
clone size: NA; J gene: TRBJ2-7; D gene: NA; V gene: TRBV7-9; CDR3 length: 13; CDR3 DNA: TGTGCCAGCCGAGGGGGAACCTCTCAGGAGCAGTACTTC; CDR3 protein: CASRGGTSQEQYF
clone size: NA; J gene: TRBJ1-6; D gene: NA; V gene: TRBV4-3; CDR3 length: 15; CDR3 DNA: TGCGCCAGCAGCCAATGGCCAGGGCGGAATTCACCCCTCCACTTT; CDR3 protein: CASSQWPGRNSPLHF
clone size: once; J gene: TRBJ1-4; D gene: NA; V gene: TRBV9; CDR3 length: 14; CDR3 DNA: TGTGCCAGCAGCGCGACAGCAACTAATGAAAAACTGTTTTTT; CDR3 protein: CASSATATNEKLFF
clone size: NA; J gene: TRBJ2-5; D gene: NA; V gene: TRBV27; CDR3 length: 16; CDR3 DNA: TGTGCCAGCAGTCCAGAGACTAGTGCCTTGACGGAGACCCAGTACTTC; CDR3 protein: CASSPETSALTETQYF
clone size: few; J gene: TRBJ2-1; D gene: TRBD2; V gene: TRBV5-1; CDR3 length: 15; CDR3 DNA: TGCGCCAGCAGCCGTGGACTAGCGTACTACAATGAGCAGTTCTTC; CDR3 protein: CASSRGLAYYNEQFF
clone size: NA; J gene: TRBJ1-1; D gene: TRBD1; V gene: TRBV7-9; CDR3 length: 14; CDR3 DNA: TGTGCCAGCAGCAACGGACAGGGGGGCACTGAAGCTTTCTTT; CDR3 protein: CASSNGQGGTEAFF
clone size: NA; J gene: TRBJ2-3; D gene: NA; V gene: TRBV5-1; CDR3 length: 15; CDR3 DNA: TGCGCCAGCAGCTTGAGAGGGGGAGACACAGATACGCAGTATTTT; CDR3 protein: CASSLRGGDTDTQYF
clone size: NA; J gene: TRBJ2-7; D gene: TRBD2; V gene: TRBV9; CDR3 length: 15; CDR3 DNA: TGTGCCAGCAGCGTAGGACTAGCGTGGTCCTACGAGCAGTACTTC; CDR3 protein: CASSVGLAWSYEQYF
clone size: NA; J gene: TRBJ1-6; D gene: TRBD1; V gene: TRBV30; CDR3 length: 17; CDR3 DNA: TGTGCCTGGAGCAGGACACCGTGGACAGGGGAAAATTCCCCCCTCCACTTT; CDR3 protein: CAWSRTPWTGENSPLHF
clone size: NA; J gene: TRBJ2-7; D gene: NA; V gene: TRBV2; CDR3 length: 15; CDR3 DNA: TGTGCCAGCAGCGGGGGGCAGGACCCCTCCTACGAGCAGTACTTC; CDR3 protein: CASSGGQDPSYEQYF
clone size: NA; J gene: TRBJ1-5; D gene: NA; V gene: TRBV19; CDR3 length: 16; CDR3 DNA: TGTGCCAGTGGGCCCCGCAGGGGCGGAAGCAATCAGCCCCAGCATTTT; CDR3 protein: CASGPRRGGSNQPQHF
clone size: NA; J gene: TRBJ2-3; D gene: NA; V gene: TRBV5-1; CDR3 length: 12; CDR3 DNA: TGCGCCAGCAGCTTGGACGTTCGGACGCAGTATTTT; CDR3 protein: CASSLDVRTQYF
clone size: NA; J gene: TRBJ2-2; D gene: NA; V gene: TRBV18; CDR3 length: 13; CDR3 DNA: TGTGCCAGCTCCCTAGGTAACACCGGGGAGCTGTTTTTT; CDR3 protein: CASSLGNTGELFF
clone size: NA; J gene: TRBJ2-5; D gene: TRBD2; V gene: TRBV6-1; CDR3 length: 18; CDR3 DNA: TGTGCCAGCAGTGCGATAGGGACTAGCGGGGGGCACAGAGAGACCCAGTACTTC; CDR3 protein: CASSAIGTSGGHRETQYF
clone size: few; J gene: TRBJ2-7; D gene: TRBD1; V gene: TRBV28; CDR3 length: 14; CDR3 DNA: TGTGCCAGCAGTTTTGAGGGGGCCTACGACGAGCAGTACTTC; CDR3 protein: CASSFEGAYDEQYF
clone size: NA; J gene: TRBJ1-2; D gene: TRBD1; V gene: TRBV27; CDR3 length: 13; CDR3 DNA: TGTGCCAGCAGCTTACAGGGGGACTATGGCTACACCTTC; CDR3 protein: CASSLQGDYGYTF
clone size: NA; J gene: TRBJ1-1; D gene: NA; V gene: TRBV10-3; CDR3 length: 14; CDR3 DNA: TGTGCCATCAGTGAAAAACAGGCGAACACTGAAGCTTTCTTT; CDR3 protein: CAISEKQANTEAFF
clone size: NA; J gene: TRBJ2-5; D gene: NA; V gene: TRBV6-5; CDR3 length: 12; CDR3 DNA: TGTGCCAGCAGCCTACGAGGGGAGACCCAGTACTTC; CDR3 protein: CASSLRGETQYF
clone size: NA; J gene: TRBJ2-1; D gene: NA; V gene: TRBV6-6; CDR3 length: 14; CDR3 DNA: TGTGCCAGCTGGTGGAGTGGGGGGGCCGGTGAGCAGTTCTTC; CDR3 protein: CASWWSGGAGEQFF
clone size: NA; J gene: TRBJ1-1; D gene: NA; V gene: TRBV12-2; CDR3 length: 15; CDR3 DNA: TGTGCAAGTCGCCCTCCGCGGGGCAAGAACACTGAAGCTTTCTTT; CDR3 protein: CASRPPRGKNTEAFF
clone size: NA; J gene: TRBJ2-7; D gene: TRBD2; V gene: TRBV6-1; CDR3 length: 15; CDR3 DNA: TGTGCCAGCAGGGTTACCCCTAGCGGGGCCTACGAGCAGTACTTC; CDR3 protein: CASRVTPSGAYEQYF
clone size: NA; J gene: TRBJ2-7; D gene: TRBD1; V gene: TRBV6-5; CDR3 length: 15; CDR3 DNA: TGTGCCAGCAGTTACTGGGACAGGGGCACCTACGAGCAGTACTTC; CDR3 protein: CASSYWDRGTYEQYF
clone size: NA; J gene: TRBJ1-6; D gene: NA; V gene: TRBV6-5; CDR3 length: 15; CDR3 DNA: TGTGCCAGCAGCAAGACGGACAGAAACAATTCACCCCTCCACTTT; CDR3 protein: CASSKTDRNNSPLHF
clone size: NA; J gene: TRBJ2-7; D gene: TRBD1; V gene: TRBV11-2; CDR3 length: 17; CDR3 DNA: TGTGCCAGCAGCTCGACGCCGGGGACAGGACTATCCTACGAGCAGTACTTC; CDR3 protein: CASSSTPGTGLSYEQYF
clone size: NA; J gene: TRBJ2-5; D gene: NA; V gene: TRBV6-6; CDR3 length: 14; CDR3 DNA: TGTGCCAGCAGCTTGGGGCGTGGGCAAGAGACCCAGTACTTC; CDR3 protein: CASSLGRGQETQYF
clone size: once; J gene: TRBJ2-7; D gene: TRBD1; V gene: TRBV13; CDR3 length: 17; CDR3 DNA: TGTGCCAGCAGCTTAGACGATGGGACAGGGAGTACCTACGAGCAGTACTTC; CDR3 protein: CASSLDDGTGSTYEQYF
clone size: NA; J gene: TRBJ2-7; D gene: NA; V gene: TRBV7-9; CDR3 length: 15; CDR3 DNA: TGTGCCAGCAGCGCCGGAGAGGACAGAAACTACGAGCAGTACTTC; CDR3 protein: CASSAGEDRNYEQYF
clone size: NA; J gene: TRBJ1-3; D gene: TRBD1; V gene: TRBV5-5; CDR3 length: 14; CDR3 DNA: TGTGCCAGCAGCCCGGGACAGACTGGAAACACCATATATTTT; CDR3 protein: CASSPGQTGNTIYF
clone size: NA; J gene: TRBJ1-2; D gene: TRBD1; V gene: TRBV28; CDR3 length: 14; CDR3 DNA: TGTGCCAGCGGCCCCCCGGACAGGGGGTATGGCTACACCTTC; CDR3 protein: CASGPPDRGYGYTF
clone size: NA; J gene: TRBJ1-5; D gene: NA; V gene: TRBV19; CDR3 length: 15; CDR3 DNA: TGTGCCAGTAGTATAAACGCAGGGCTGGGTCAGCCCCAGCATTTT; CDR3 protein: CASSINAGLGQPQHF
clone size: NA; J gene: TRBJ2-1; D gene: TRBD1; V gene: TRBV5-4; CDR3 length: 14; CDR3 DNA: TGTGCCAGCAGCTTGATAGGACAGGGTAATGAGCAGTTCTTC; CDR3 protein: CASSLIGQGNEQFF
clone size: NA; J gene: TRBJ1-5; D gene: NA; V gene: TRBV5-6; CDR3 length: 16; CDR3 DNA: TGTGCCAGCACTAACATGGGGGCCAGGGGCGATCAGCCCCAGCATTTT; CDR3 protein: CASTNMGARGDQPQHF
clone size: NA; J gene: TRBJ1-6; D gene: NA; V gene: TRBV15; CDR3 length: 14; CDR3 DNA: TGTGCCACCAGCACCGCCGGTCATAATTCACCCCTCCACTTT; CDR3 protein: CATSTAGHNSPLHF
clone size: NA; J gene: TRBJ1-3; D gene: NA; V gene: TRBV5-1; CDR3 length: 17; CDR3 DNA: TGCGCCAGCAGCTTGGCGCGGGGCGGATTCTCTGGAAACACCATATATTTT; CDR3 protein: CASSLARGGFSGNTIYF
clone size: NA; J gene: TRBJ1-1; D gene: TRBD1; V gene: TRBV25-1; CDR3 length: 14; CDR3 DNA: TGTGCCAGCAGGGGGACAGGGCCTCTCACTGAAGCTTTCTTT; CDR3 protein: CASRGTGPLTEAFF
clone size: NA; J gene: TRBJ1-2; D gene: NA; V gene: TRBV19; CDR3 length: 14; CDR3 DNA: TGTGCCAGTAGGAGTACAGGCTTTAACTATGGCTACACCTTC; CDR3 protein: CASRSTGFNYGYTF
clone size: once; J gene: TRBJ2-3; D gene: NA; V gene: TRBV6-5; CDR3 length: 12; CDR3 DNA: TGTGCCAGCAGCAATAGCAGAGATACGCAGTATTTT; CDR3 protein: CASSNSRDTQYF
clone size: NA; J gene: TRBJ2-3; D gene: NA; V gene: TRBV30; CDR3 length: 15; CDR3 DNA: TGTGCCTCCCAGAGAGGCACCACTAGCACAGATACGCAGTATTTT; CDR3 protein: CASQRGTTSTDTQYF
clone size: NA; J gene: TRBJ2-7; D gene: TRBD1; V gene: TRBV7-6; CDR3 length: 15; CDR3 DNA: TGTGCCAGCAGCTTAGCCGGGACAGGTGCCTACGAGCAGTACTTC; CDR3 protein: CASSLAGTGAYEQYF